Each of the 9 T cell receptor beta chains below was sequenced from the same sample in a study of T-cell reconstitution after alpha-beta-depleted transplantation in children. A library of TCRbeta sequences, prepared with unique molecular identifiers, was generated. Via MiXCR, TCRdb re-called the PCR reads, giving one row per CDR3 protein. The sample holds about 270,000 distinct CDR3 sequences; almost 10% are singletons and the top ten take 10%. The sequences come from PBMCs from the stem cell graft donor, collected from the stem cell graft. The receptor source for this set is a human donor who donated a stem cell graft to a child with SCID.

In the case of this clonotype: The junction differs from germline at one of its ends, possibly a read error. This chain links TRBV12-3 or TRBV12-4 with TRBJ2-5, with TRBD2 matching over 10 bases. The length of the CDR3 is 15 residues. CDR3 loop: CASILGLAGEETEYF. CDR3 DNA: TGTGCCAGCATCCTAGGGCTAGCGGGGGAAGAGACCGAGTACTTC.

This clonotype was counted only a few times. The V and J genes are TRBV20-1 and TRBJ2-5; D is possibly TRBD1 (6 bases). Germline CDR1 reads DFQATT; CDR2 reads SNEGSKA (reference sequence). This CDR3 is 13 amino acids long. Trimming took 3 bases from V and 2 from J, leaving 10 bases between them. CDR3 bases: TGCAGTGCTAGGTCGCAGGGGCAAGAGACCCAGTACTTC. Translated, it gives CSARSQGQETQYF.

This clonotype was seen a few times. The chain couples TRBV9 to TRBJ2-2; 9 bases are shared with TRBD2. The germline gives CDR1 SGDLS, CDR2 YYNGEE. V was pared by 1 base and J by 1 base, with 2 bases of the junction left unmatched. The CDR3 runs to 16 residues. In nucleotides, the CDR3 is TGTGCCAGCAGCGTAATAGCGGGGGTGAACACCGGGGAGCTGTTTTTT. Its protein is CASSVIAGVNTGELFF.

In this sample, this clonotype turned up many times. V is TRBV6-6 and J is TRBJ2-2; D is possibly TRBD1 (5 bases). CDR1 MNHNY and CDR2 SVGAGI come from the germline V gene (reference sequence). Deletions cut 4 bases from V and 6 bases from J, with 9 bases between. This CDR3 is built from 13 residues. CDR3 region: CASSFRQPGELFF. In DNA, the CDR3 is TGTGCCAGCAGTTTTCGACAGCCCGGGGAGCTGTTTTTT.

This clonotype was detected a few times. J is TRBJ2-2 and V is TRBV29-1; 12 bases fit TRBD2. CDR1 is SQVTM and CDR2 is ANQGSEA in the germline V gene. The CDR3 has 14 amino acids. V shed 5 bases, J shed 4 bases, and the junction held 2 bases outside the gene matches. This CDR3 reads CSVLAGGLTGELFF. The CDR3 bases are TGCAGCGTTCTAGCGGGGGGGCTCACCGGGGAGCTGTTTTTT.

The CDR3 reads CASSLGIWTTKNPQGEQYF. The CDR3 nucleotides read TGCGCCAGCAGCCTTGGGATCTGGACGACCAAAAACCCCCAGGGCGAGCAGTACTTC. The gene calls are TRBV5-1 and TRBJ2-7; tentatively, D is TRBD1 (5 bases). This CDR3 spans 19 amino acids. The ends were cut back, 4 bases at V and 6 bases at J, with 32 bases in the middle. Per the germline V gene, CDR1 is SGHRS and CDR2 is YFSETQ.

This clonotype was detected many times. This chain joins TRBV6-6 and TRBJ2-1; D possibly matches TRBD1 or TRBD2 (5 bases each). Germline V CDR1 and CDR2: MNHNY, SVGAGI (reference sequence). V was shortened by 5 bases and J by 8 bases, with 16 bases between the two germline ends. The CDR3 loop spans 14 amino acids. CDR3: CASSPGTERDEQFF. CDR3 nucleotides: TGTGCCAGCAGTCCCGGGACCGAGCGCGATGAGCAGTTCTTC.

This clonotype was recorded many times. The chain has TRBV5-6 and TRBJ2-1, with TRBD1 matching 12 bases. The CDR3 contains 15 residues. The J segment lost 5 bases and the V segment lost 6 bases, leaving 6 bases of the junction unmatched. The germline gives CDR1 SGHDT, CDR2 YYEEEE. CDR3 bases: TGTGCCAGCACCGGGACAGGGGGCTCGGACAATGAGCAGTTCTTC. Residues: CASTGTGGSDNEQFF.

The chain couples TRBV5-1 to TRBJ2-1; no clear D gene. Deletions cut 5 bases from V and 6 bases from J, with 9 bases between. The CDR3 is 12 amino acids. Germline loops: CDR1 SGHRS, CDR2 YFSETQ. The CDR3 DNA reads TGCGCCAGCAGTACTCAGCCCAATGAGCAGTTCTTC. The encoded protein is CASSTQPNEQFF.